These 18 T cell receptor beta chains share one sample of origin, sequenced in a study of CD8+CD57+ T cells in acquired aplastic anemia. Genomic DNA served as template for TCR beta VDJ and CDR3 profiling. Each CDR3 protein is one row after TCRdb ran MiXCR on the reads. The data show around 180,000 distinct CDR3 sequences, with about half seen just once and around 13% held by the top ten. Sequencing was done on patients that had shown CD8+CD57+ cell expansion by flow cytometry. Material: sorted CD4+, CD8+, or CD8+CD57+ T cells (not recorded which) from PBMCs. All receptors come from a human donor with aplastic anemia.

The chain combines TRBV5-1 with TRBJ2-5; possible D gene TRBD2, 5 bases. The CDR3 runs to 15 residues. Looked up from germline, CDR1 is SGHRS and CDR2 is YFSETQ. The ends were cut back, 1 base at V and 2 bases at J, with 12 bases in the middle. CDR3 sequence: CASSLSVSAQETQYF. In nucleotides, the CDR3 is TGCGCCAGCAGCTTGTCGGTTAGCGCACAAGAGACCCAGTACTTC. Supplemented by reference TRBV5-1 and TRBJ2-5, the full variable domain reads KAGVTQTPRYLIKTRGQQVTLSCSPISGHRSVSWYQQTPGQGLQFLFEYFSETQRNKGNFPGRFSGRQFSNSRSEMNVSTLELGDSALYLCASSLSVSAQETQYFGPGTRLLVL.

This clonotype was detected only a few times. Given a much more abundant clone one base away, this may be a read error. The CDR3 spells CASSRDCEQYF. The CDR3 region has the DNA TGTGCCAGCAGTCGGGACTGCGAGCAGTACTTC. This sequence joins TRBV5-6 and TRBJ2-7; D is perhaps TRBD2 (6 bases). Germline assignment: CDR1 SGHDT and CDR2 YYEEEE. Between the trimmed V and J ends, which lost 5 bases and 6 bases, there was a span of 9 bases. The CDR3 has 11 amino acids.

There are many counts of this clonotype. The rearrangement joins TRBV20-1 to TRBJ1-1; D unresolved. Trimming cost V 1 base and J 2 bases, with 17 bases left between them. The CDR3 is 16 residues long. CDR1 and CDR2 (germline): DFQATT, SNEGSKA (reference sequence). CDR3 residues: CSARGPQWRVNTEAFF. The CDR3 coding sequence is TGCAGTGCTAGAGGGCCACAATGGCGGGTCAACACTGAAGCTTTCTTT.

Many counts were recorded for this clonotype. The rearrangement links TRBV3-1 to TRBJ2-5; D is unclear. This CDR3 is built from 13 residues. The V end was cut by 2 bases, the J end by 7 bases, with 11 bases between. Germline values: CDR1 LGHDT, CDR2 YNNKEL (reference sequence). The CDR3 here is CASSQSSMGTQYF. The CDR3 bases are TGTGCCAGCAGCCAATCTTCTATGGGGACCCAGTACTTC.

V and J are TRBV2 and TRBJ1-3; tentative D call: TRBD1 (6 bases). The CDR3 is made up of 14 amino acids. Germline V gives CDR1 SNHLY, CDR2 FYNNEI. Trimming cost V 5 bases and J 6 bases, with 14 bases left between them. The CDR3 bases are TGTGCCAGCAGTTTGGGAGGGGGGAAAAACACCATATATTTT. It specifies CASSLGGGKNTIYF.

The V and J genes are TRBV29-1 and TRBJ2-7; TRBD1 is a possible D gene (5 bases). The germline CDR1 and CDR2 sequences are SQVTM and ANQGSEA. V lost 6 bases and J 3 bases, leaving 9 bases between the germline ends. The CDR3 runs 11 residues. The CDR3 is CSVLTVYEQYF. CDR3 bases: TGCAGCGTCCTGACAGTCTACGAGCAGTACTTC.

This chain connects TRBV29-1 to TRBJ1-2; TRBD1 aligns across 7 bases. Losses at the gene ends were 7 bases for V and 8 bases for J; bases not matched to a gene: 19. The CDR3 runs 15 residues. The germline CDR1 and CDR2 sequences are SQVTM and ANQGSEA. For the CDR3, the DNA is TGCAGCGGCCTAGTGGACAGGCCCGAGAATGTAGGCTACACCTTC. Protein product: CSGLVDRPENVGYTF.

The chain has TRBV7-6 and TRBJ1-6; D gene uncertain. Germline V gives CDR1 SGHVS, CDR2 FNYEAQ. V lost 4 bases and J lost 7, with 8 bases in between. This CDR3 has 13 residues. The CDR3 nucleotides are TGTGCCAGCAGCTATGTGGCGAATTCACCCCTCCACTTT. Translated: CASSYVANSPLHF.

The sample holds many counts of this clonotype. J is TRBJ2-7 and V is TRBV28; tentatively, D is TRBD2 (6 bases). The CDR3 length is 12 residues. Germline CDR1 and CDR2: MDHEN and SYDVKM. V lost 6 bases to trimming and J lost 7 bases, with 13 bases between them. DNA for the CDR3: TGTGCCAGCAGCACCGGGACTCGAGAGCAGTACTTC. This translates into CASSTGTREQYF.

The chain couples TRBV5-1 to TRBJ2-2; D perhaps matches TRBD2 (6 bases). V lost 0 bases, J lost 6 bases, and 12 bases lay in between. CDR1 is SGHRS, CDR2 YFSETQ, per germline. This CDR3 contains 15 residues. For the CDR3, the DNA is TGCGCCAGCAGCTTGGCCGCGGGGAGTGCCGGGGAGCTGTTTTTT. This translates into CASSLAAGSAGELFF.

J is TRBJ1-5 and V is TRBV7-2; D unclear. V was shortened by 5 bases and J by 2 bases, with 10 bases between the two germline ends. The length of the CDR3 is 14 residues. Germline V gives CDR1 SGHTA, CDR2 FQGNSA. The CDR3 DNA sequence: TGTGCCAGCAGCCCGGTGGGTGGCAATCAGCCCCAGCATTTT. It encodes CASSPVGGNQPQHF.

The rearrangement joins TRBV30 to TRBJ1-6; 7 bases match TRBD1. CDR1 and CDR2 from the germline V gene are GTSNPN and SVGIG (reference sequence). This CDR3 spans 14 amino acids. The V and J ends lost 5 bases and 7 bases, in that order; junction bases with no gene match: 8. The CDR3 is CAWDHGTANSPLHF. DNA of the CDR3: TGTGCCTGGGACCACGGGACAGCAAATTCACCCCTCCACTTT.

The CDR3 region has the DNA TGTGCCAGCAGTGCGCGGACAGGGATAGTGAACTCACCCCTCCACTTT. Its protein product is CASSARTGIVNSPLHF. The chain links TRBV12-3 or TRBV12-4 to TRBJ1-6, with TRBD1 matching over 8 bases. The CDR3 is made up of 16 amino acids. Trimming removed 5 bases from V and 10 bases from J; junction bases left unmatched: 13.

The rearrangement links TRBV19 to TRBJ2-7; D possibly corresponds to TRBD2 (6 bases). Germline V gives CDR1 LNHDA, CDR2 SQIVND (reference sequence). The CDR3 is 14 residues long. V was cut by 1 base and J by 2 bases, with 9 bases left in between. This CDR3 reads CASSIGSGAYEQYF. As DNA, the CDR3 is TGTGCCAGTAGTATAGGTAGCGGTGCCTACGAGCAGTACTTC.

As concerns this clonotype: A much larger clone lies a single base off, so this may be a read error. CDR3 loop: CASSPGTSGSYEQFF. The CDR3, as DNA: TGTGCCAGCAGTCCCGGGACTAGCGGAAGTTACGAGCAGTTCTTC. The chain employs TRBV12-3 or TRBV12-4 and TRBJ2-7; 11 bases align to TRBD2. The end of the DNA is better explained by TRBJ2-1, so the J call may be wrong. The CDR3 has 15 residues.

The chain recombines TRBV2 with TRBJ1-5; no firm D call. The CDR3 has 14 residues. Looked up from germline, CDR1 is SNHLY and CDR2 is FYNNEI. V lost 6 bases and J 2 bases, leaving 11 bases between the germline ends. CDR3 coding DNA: TGTGCCAGCAGCAAAGTCGGGGGCAATCAGCCCCAGCATTTT. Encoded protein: CASSKVGGNQPQHF.

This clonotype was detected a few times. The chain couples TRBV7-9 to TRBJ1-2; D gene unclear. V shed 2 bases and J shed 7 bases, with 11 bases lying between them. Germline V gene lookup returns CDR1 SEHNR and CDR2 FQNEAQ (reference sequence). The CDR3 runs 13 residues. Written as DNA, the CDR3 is TGTGCCAGCAGCTTATCGGCAGGACGTGGCTACACCTTC. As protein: CASSLSAGRGYTF.

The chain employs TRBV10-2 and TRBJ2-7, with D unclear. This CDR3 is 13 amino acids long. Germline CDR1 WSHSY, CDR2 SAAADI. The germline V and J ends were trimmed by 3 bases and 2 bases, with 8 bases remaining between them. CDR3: CASSDVKTYEQYF. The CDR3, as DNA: TGCGCCAGCAGTGACGTCAAAACCTACGAGCAGTACTTC.